Listed below are T cell receptor beta chains from one sample, sequenced in a study of T-cell reconstitution after alpha-beta-depleted transplantation in children. TCRdb passed the PCR reads through MiXCR, listing each CDR3 protein once. The sample comprises hundreds of thousands of distinct CDR3 sequences, 10% to 15% of which are singletons, and roughly 0.77% rests with the top ten. The sample was PBMCs, taken before TCRalphabeta/CD19-depleted stem cell transplant. The receptors derive from a girl aged 2 to 10 with congenital amegakaryocytic thrombocytopenia, due to receive a stem cell transplant. CDR3s include the opening cysteine and the closing phenylalanine or tryptophan.

16	TRBV21-1	TRBJ1-5	CASSRGGQGENQPQHF
15	TRBV5-1	TRBJ2-1	CASSFYRGLYNEQFF
13	TRBV5-1	TRBJ2-5	CASSLRLWETQYF
15	TRBV5-1	TRBJ2-3	CASSLTWTSTDTQYF
13	TRBV30	TRBJ1-2	CAWDRDLNYGYTF
15	TRBV10-3	TRBJ1-6	CAVSSAQGGNSPLHF
15	TRBV20-1	TRBJ2-5	CSATRDQRGRETQYF
17	TRBV7-2	TRBJ1-1	CASSPRTGLIQNTEAFF
14	TRBV7-8	TRBJ2-3	CASRLTRVLDTQYF
15	TRBV6-5	TRBJ2-7	CASSYDWGAVYEQYF
16	TRBV20-1	TRBJ2-4	CSARGGGFIAKNIQYF
15	TRBV12-3/TRBV12-4	TRBJ2-3	CASSLARRATDTQYF
15	TRBV12-3/TRBV12-4	TRBJ2-7	CASSPQGAFAYEQYF